This T cell receptor beta chain was captured in a study of cytomegalovirus exposure and HLA in healthy donors. Study-level information: About 85 million unique TCRs from HLA-typed donors were held in an early release of data. In terms of ancestry, the Caucasian-associated cluster contained 81% of the approximately 400 genotyped donors. Findings and caveats of the study: Earlier analysis looked at TCR beta V segments, and most were productive about 87% or about 30% of the time. Follow-up analysis found HLA locus-dependent TCR association rates, highest for DRB1 and lowest for HLA-C.

Turning to this clone: The antigen remains undetermined.

The trim removed 0 bases at V and 6 bases at J, leaving 10 bases unmatched. Germline V gene data show CDR1 as WSHSY and CDR2 as SAAADI. CDR3 length: 17 residues. Primers for the PCR totalled 60 Vbeta and 13 Jbeta. Some clones are missing from TCRdb's copy, which holds only in-frame ones; the method was immunoSEQ multiplex PCR. The sample holds fewer than 200,000 clones, over 75% seen once. Material for sequencing was PBMCs. The chain carries TRBV10-2 and TRBJ1-4, with 7 bases aligning to TRBD1. This clonotype originated in a girl less than two years old in good health and CMV-seronegative. The CDR3 DNA sequence: TGCGCCAGCAGTGAGTCCCGAAGGGGGCTGGTAGATGAAAAACTGTTTTTT. It is translated as CASSESRRGLVDEKLFF.